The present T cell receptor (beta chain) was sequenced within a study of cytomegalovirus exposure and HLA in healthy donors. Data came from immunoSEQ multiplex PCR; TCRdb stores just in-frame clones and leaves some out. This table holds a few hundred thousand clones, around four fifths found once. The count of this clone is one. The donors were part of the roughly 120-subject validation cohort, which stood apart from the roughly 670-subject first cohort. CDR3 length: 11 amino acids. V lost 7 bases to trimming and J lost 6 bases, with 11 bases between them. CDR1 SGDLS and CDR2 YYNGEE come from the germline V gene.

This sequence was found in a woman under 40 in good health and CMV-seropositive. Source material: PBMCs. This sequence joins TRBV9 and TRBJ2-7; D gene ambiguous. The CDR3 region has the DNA TGTGCCAGCGGTAGGGAAGGCGAGCAGTACTTC. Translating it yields CASGREGEQYF.